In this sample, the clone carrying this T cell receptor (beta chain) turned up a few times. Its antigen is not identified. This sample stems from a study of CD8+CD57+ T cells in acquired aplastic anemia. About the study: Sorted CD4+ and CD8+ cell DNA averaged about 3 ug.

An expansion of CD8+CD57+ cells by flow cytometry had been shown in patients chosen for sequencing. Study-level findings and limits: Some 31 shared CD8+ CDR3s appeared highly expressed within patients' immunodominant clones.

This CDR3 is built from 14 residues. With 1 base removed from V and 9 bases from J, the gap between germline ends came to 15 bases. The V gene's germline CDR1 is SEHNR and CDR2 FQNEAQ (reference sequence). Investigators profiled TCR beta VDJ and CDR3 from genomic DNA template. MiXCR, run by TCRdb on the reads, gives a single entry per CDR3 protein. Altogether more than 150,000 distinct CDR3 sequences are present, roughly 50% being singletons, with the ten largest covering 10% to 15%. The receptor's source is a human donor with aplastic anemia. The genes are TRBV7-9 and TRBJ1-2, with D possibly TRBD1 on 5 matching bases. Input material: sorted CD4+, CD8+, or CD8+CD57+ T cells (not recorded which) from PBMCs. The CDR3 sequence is CASSLEDSLSSYTF. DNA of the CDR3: TGTGCCAGCAGCTTAGAAGACAGTTTATCGAGCTACACCTTC.